The T cell receptor (beta chain) under discussion was sequenced for a study of tumor-infiltrating lymphocytes in localized non-small cell lung cancer listed by TCRdb under 2021. Background for the entire study: The cohort covered several histologies, both smokers and never-smokers, and patients whose samples were collected after neoadjuvant chemotherapy. Each patient provided resected tumor tissue plus uninvolved lung tissue from the same patient, with the uninvolved lung tissue described as non-adjacent to the tumor. The same patients underwent several integrated assays, with TCR sequencing performed together with flow cytometry, multiplex immunofluorescence, RNA-seq, exome sequencing and proteomics. The overall ICON cohort comprised over a hundred surgical patients with localized non-small cell lung cancer whose tumors were resected. A total of roughly 51 patients were part of the paired comparison of immunoSEQ T-cell fraction between tumor and uninvolved lung. The research as a whole found: Since assay coverage differed from patient to patient depending on how much tissue was available, TCR sequencing was done for only a subset of the cohort. Different pieces of the same tissue were used for different assays, so technical variation could not be separated from intratumor heterogeneity. Recurrence-free survival showed no association with tumor T-cell fraction measured by TCR sequencing (p = 0.61). TCR-derived T-cell fraction did not differ between the flow cytometry-defined immunotypes IM1 (good prognosis) and IM2 (poor prognosis). Consistent with immunofluorescence CD3 counts, TCRbeta sequencing supported greater T cell infiltration in tumors than in uninvolved lung tissue.

The first patient joined ICON in 2016, and enrollment wrapped up when the last patient was enrolled in the second half of 2018. In a subcohort of 80 or so patients, fresh tumor and matched uninvolved tissue were collected for in-depth immune analyses, with TCR sequencing among those analyses. TCR sequencing was performed on DNA isolated from bulk tissue, without cell sorting. On this clone itself: Its antigen has not been determined. No much larger clone is present one base from it, and per-base qualities are unavailable.

The T-cell fraction in tumor and uninvolved lung tissue was provided by TCR sequencing with the immunoSEQ assay. The original pipeline was this. For survival analysis, patients were divided into high (upper tertile) and low (lower two tertiles) T-cell fraction groups, which were compared by log-rank test. A signed-rank test was used to test paired tumor versus uninvolved lung differences in T-cell fraction. TCRdb re-hosts the immuneACCESS table, in-frame sequences only. Its copies lack some clones; in the studies checked, an unresolved V gene accounts for under half of them, and the cause for the rest is not known. Clone size and V and J calls were adopted from that table, with D and trimming inferred from the DNA. The sample table records some 15,000 clones; approximately 80% of these occur just once. 15% to 20% of the sample comes from the top ten. The CDR3 goes from the cysteine to the phenylalanine over 13 residues. Just the 39-base CDR3 DNA is kept, in frame starting at base 1. V loses 4 bases, J loses 4 bases, and the germline ends lie 14 bases apart. According to the germline V gene (reference sequence), CDR1 reads GTSNPN and CDR2 reads SVGIG.

The receptor was derived from a human donor with non-small cell lung cancer. Sequencing input: lung tumor tissue. In this chain, TRBV30 is recombined with TRBJ2-7; no D gene can be assigned with confidence. The nucleotide sequence is TGTGCCTGGAACAATCCGGCCGGGTACGAGCAGTACTTC. Its amino acids are CAWNNPAGYEQYF.